This record covers a single T cell receptor beta chain. These data are taken from a study of PD-L1 blockade in urothelial cancer. Time point given: pretreatment peripheral blood. In each PCR, synthetic TCR analog templates were spiked in. The repertoire was sequenced with immunoSEQ multiplex PCR; TCRdb's copy has only in-frame clones and lacks some. The sample shows tens of thousands of clones, roughly 89% of them seen only once. The clonotype originates from a man between 60 and 70 years old with urothelial cancer. The sequences come from PBMCs, collected around atezolizumab (anti-PD-L1) treatment.

CDR3 region: CASIVPLRAFF. CDR3 coding DNA: TGTGCCAGCATAGTCCCACTAAGGGCTTTCTTT. The chain combines TRBV6-1 with TRBJ1-1; D is unclear. Germline CDR1 is MNHNS and CDR2 is SASEGT. The CDR3 covers 11 residues. Trimming took off 7 bases at V and 11 bases at J, with 14 bases between the two ends.